The rows below give T cell receptor beta chains drawn from one sample of a study of Ad26.COV2.S vaccination and SARS-CoV-2 variants. Using immunoSEQ multiplex PCR, the repertoire was profiled, and TCRdb retains in-frame clones only, with some absent. The data contain under 250,000 clones, around nine tenths of them singletons. The source was peripheral blood, collected in a trial of Ad26.COV2.S vaccine versus placebo. The receptors here all came from a person aged 18-65 years who received the Ad26.COV2.S COVID-19 vaccine or a placebo. The CDR3 runs from the conserved cysteine through the conserved F or W. D genes are given only for firm matches. The listing skips clone size in some rows; elsewhere it reads once, few, many or a size class.

clone size,V gene,D gene,J gene,CDR3 protein,CDR3 DNA
NA,TRBV27,TRBD1,TRBJ1-5,CASRQTGISNQPQHF,TGTGCCAGCAGACAGACAGGGATTAGCAATCAGCCCCAGCATTTT
NA,TRBV25-1,TRBD1,TRBJ2-7,CASSTRDRGVYEQYF,TGTGCCAGCAGTACCCGGGACAGGGGGGTGTACGAGCAGTACTTC
NA,TRBV2,NA,TRBJ1-1,CASSGNRENTEAFF,TGTGCCAGCAGTGGCAACCGGGAGAACACTGAAGCTTTCTTT
NA,TRBV6-4,TRBD1,TRBJ1-6,CASIRQGASNSPLHF,TGTGCCAGCATTCGACAGGGGGCTAGTAATTCACCCCTCCACTTT
NA,TRBV19,NA,TRBJ2-3,CASSGWGSTDTQYF,TGTGCCAGTAGTGGGTGGGGGAGCACAGATACGCAGTATTTT
NA,TRBV7-8,TRBD1,TRBJ1-4,CASSYTGQITNEKLFF,TGTGCCAGCAGCTATACGGGACAGATAACTAATGAAAAACTGTTTTTT
NA,TRBV3-1/TRBV3-2,NA,TRBJ2-5,CASNRDSGIAETQYF,TGTGCCAGCAACCGGGACTCAGGGATCGCAGAGACCCAGTACTTC
NA,TRBV4-1,NA,TRBJ2-5,CASSQGARGETQYF,TGCGCCAGCAGCCAAGGGGCTAGAGGGGAGACCCAGTACTTC
NA,TRBV28,TRBD2,TRBJ2-5,CASSSWTSGREWETQYF,TGTGCCAGCAGTTCCTGGACTAGCGGGAGGGAATGGGAGACCCAGTACTTC
NA,TRBV5-1,TRBD1,TRBJ1-1,CASSPGTENTEAFF,TGCGCCAGCAGCCCAGGGACAGAAAACACTGAAGCTTTCTTT
NA,TRBV14,TRBD1,TRBJ2-3,CASSSLGGPTDTQYF,TGTGCCAGCTCAAGTTTAGGGGGCCCTACAGATACGCAGTATTTT
NA,TRBV12-5,TRBD1,TRBJ2-7,CASGLATGFDEQYF,TGTGCTAGTGGTTTGGCGACAGGGTTCGACGAGCAGTACTTC
NA,TRBV2,NA,TRBJ1-6,CASILTFSYNSPLHF,TGTGCCAGCATCCTTACCTTCTCCTATAATTCACCCCTCCACTTT
NA,TRBV6-2/TRBV6-3,NA,TRBJ2-7,CASSLLGSYEQYF,TGTGCCAGCAGTCTTCTGGGCTCCTACGAGCAGTACTTC
NA,TRBV4-2,NA,TRBJ2-3,CASSQSGVTDTQYF,TGTGCCAGCAGCCAATCGGGCGTCACAGATACGCAGTATTTT
NA,TRBV5-1,NA,TRBJ2-7,CASSSNSYEQYF,TGCGCCAGCAGCTCCAATTCCTACGAGCAGTACTTC
few,TRBV6-2/TRBV6-3,NA,TRBJ1-2,CASSPAGGGYGYTF,TGTGCCAGCAGTCCCGCCGGGGGAGGCTATGGCTACACCTTC
once,TRBV19,NA,TRBJ2-1,CASSTRRSSYNEQFF,TGTGCCAGTAGTACGCGTAGGAGCTCCTACAATGAGCAGTTCTTC
few,TRBV7-9,NA,TRBJ1-2,CASSLVPGGYTF,TGTGCCAGCAGCTTAGTACCGGGAGGCTACACCTTC
NA,TRBV5-4,NA,TRBJ1-2,CASSLEGQPFYGYTF,TGTGCCAGCAGCTTGGAAGGACAGCCTTTCTATGGCTACACCTTC
NA,TRBV4-1,TRBD1,TRBJ1-2,CASSQDPPTTGRGYTF,TGCGCCAGCAGCCAAGATCCCCCCACGACAGGGAGGGGCTACACCTTC
NA,TRBV7-9,NA,TRBJ2-4,CASSLGVGPLKNIQYF,TGTGCCAGCAGCTTGGGGGTGGGGCCACTCAAAAACATTCAGTACTTC
NA,TRBV6-6,NA,TRBJ1-4,CASSFRGRMPFF,TGTGCCAGCAGCTTTCGGGGACGTATGCCGTTTTTT
once,TRBV6-1,NA,TRBJ1-1,CASSDPIAGGTEAFF,TGTGCCAGCAGTGATCCGATCGCGGGGGGCACTGAAGCTTTCTTT
NA,TRBV4-3,NA,TRBJ2-5,CASSQVGAPGETQYF,TGCGCCAGCAGCCAAGTGGGGGCGCCGGGGGAGACCCAGTACTTC
NA,TRBV5-4,NA,TRBJ2-5,CASIRGETQYF,TGTGCCAGCATCCGGGGTGAGACCCAGTACTTC
few,TRBV19,TRBD1,TRBJ1-6,CASSPRDRESPLHF,TGTGCCAGTAGCCCTCGGGACAGGGAATCACCCCTCCACTTT
once,TRBV5-1,NA,TRBJ2-5,CASYRIQETQYF,TGCGCCAGCTACAGGATACAAGAGACCCAGTACTTC
NA,TRBV30,NA,TRBJ2-4,CAWKPTKNIQYF,TGTGCCTGGAAACCTACCAAAAACATTCAGTACTTC
NA,TRBV7-2,NA,TRBJ1-3,CASSLNPGHSSGNTIYF,TGTGCCAGCAGCTTAAATCCGGGACATTCCTCTGGAAACACCATATATTTT
NA,TRBV18,NA,TRBJ2-3,CASSPLAGSGSDTQYF,TGTGCCAGCTCACCCCTGGCGGGAAGTGGGTCGGATACGCAGTATTTT